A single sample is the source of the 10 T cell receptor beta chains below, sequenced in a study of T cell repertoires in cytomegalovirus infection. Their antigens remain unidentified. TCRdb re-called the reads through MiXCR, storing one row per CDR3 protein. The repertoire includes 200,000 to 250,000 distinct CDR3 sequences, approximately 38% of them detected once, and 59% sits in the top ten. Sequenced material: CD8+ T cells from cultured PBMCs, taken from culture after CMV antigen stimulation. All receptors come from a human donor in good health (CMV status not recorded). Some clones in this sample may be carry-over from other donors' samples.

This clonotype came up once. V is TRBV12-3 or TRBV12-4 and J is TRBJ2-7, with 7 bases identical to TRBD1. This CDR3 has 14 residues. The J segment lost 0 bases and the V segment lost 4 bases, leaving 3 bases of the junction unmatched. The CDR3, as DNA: TGTGCCAGCAGTTGGGGACAGAGCTCCTACGAGCAGTACTTC. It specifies CASSWGQSSYEQYF.

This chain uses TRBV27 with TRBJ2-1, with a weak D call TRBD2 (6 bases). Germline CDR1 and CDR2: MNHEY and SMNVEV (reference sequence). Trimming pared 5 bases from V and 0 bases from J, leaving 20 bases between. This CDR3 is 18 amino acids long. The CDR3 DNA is TGTGCCAGCAGTCCCGGGGATAGCGGAGGTAGCTCCTACAATGAGCAGTTCTTC. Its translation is CASSPGDSGGSSYNEQFF.

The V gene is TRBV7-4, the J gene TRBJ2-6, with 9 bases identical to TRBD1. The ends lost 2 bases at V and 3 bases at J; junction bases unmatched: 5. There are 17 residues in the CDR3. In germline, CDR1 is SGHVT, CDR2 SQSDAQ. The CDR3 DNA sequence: TGTGCCAGCAGCTTACCGACAGGGGGTAGTGGGGCCAACGTCCTGACTTTC. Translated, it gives CASSLPTGGSGANVLTF.

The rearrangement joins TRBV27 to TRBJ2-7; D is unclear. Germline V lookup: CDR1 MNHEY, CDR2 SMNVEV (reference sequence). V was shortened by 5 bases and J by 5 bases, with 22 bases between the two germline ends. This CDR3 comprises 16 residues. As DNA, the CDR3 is TGTGCCAGCAGTCCCACCCTCTTGGGCCGTGAGAACGAGCAGTACTTC. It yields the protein CASSPTLLGRENEQYF.

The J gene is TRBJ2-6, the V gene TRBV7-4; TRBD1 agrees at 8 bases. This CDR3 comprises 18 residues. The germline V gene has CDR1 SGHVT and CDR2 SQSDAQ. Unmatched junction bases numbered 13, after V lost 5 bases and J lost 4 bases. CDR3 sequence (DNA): TGTGCCAGCAGCCCCCGAACTAAGACAGGGGTCGGGGCCAACGTCCTGACTTTC. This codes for CASSPRTKTGVGANVLTF.

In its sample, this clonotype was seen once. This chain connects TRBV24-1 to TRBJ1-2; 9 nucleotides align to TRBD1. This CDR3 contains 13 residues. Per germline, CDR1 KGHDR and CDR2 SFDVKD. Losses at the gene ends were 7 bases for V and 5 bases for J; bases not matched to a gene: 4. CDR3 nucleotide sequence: TGTGCCACCAGCCGGGACAGGGTTTATGGCTACACCTTC. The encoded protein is CATSRDRVYGYTF.

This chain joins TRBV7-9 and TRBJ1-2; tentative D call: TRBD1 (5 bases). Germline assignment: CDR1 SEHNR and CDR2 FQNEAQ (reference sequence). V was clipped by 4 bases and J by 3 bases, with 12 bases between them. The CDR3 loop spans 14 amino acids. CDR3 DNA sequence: TGTGCCAGCAGCTCGACGACAGTTTACTATGGCTACACCTTC. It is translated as CASSSTTVYYGYTF.

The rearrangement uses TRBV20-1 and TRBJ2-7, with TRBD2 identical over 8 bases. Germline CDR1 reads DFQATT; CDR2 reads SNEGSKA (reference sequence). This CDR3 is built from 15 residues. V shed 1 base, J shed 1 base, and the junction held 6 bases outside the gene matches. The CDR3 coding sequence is TGCAGTGCTAGAGGTCTGGCGGGAGGTTCCTACGAGCAGTACTTC. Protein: CSARGLAGGSYEQYF.

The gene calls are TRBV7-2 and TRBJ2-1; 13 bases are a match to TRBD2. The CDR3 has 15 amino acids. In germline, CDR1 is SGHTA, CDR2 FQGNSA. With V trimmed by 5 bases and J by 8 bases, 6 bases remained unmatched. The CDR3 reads CASSTRTSGGDEQFF. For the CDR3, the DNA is TGTGCCAGCAGCACCCGGACTAGCGGGGGCGATGAGCAGTTCTTC.

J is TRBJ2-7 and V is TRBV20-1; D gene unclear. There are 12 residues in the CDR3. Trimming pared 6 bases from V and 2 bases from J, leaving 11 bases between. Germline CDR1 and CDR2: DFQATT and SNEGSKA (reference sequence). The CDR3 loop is CSAEFGTYEQYF. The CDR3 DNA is TGCAGTGCAGAGTTCGGCACCTACGAGCAGTACTTC.